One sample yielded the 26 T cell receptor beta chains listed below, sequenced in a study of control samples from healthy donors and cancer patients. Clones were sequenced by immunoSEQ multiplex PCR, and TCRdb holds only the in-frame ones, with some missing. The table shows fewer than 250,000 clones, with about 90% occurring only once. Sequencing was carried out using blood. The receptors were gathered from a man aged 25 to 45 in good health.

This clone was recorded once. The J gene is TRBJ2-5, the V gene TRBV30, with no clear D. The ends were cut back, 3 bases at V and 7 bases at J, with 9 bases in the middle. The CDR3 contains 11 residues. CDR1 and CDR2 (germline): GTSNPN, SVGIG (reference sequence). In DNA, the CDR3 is TGTGCCTGGAGCCAGAGAGTGACCCAGTACTTC. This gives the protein CAWSQRVTQYF. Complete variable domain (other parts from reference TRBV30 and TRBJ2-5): SQTIHQWPATLVQPVGSPLSLECTVEGTSNPNLYWYRQAAGRGLQLLFYSVGIGQISSEVPQNLSASRPQDRQFILSSKKLLLSDSGFYLCAWSQRVTQYFGPGTRLLVL.

CDR3 protein: CAISEAAGGNNQPQHF. CDR3 bases: TGTGCCATCAGTGAGGCGGCAGGGGGCAACAATCAGCCCCAGCATTTT. The V gene is TRBV10-3, the J gene TRBJ1-5; 8 bases map to TRBD1. Germline V gene lookup returns CDR1 ENHRY and CDR2 SYGVKD. With 2 bases clipped from V and 3 bases from J, the junction kept 6 bases outside the gene matches. The CDR3 contains 16 residues.

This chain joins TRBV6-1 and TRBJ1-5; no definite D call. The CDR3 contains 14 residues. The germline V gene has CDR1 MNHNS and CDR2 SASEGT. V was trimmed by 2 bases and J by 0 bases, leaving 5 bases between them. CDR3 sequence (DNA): TGTGCCAGCAGTGAAAACGGTAGCAATCAGCCCCAGCATTTT. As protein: CASSENGSNQPQHF.

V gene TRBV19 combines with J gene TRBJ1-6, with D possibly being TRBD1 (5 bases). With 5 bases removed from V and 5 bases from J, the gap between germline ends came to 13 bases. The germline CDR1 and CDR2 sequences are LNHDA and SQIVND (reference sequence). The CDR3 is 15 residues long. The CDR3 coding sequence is TGTGCCAGTAGTTTTCTGGGGCAGAATAATTCACCCCTCCACTTT. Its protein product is CASSFLGQNNSPLHF.

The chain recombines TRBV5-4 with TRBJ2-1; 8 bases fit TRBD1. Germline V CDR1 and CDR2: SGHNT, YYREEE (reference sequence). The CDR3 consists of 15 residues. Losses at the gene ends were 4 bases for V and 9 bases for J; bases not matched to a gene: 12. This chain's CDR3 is CASSTRQGSHGEQFF. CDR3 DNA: TGTGCCAGCAGCACCCGACAGGGGTCCCATGGTGAGCAGTTCTTC.

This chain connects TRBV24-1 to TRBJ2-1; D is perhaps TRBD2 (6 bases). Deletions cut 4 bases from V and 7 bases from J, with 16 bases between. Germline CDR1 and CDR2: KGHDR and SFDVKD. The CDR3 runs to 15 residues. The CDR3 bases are TGTGCCACCAGTGAGCCGGGACGGGGGAGGAATGAGCAGTTCTTC. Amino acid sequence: CATSEPGRGRNEQFF.

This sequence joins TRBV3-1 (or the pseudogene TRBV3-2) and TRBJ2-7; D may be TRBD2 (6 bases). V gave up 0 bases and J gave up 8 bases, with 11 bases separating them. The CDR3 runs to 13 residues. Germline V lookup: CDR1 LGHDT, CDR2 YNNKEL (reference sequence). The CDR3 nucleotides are TGTGCCAGCAGCCAAGATCCAGGGAGGAAGCAGTACTTC. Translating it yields CASSQDPGRKQYF.

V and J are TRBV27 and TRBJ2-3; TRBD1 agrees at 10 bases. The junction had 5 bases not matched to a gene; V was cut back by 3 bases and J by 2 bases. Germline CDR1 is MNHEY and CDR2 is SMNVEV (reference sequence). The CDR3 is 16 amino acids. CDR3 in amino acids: CASSLWTGGTTDTQYF. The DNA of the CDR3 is TGTGCCAGCAGTTTGTGGACAGGGGGAACCACAGATACGCAGTATTTT.

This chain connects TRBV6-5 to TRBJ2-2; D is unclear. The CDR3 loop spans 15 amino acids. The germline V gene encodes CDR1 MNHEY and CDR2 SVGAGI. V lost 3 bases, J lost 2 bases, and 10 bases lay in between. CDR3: CASSYYQLNTGELFF. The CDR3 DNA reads TGTGCCAGCAGTTATTATCAGCTCAACACCGGGGAGCTGTTTTTT.

CDR3 region: CASSLVGQGNYEQYF. The CDR3 DNA follows: TGTGCCAGCAGCTTAGTAGGACAGGGAAACTACGAGCAGTACTTC. V usage is TRBV11-2 and J usage is TRBJ2-7; TRBD1 matches at 8 bases. Germline CDR1 and CDR2: SGHAT and FQNNGV. The CDR3 length is 15 residues. V shed 1 base and J 3 bases; nucleotides not matched to a gene: 5.

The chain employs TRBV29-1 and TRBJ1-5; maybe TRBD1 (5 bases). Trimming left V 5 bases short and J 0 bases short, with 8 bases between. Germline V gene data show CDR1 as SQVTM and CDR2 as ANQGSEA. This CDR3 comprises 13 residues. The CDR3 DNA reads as TGCAGCGTTTTGGGGGGTAGCAATCAGCCCCAGCATTTT. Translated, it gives CSVLGGSNQPQHF.

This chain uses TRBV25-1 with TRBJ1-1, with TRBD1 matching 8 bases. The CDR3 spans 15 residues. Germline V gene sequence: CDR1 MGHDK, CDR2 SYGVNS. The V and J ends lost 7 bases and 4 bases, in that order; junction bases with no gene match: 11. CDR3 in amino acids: CASTQEMTGATEAFF. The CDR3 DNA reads TGTGCCAGCACCCAAGAGATGACAGGGGCCACTGAAGCTTTCTTT.

In DNA form, the CDR3 reads TGCGCCAGCAGCTTTCAAGACAGAAACAAAAACATTCAGTACTTC. This encodes CASSFQDRNKNIQYF. The chain combines TRBV5-1 with TRBJ2-4; TRBD1 might be the D (5 bases). Germline loops: CDR1 SGHRS, CDR2 YFSETQ. This CDR3 has 15 residues. The germline V and J ends were trimmed by 2 bases and 3 bases, with 12 bases remaining between them.

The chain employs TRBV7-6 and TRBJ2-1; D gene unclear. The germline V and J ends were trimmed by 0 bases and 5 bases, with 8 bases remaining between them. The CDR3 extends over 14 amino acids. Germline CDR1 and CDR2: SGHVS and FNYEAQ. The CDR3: CASSLAGNNNEQFF. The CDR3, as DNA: TGTGCCAGCAGCTTAGCGGGGAATAACAATGAGCAGTTCTTC.

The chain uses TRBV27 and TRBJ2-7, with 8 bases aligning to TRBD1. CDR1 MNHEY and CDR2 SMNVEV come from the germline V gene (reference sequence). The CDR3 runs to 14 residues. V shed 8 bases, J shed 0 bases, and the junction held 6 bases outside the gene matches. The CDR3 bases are TGTGCCAGCGGGGGACAGGCAAGCTCCTACGAGCAGTACTTC. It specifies CASGGQASSYEQYF.

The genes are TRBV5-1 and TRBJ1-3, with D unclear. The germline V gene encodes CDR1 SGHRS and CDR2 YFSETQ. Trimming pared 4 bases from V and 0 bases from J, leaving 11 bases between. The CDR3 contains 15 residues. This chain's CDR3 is CASSETSSSGNTIYF. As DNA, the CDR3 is TGCGCCAGCAGCGAGACCTCGAGCTCTGGAAACACCATATATTTT.

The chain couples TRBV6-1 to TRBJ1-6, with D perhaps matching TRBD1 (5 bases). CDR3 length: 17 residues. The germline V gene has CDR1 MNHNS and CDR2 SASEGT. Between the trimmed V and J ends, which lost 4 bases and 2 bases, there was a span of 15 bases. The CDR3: CASSGGPGSPYNSPLHF. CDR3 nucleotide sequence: TGTGCCAGCAGTGGGGGTCCAGGGAGTCCCTATAATTCACCCCTCCACTTT.

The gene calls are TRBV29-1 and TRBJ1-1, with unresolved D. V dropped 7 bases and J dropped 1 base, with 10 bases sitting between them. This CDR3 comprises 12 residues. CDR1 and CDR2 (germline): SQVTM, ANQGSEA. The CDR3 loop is CSGRQPNTEAFF. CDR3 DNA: TGCAGCGGGCGGCAGCCGAACACTGAAGCTTTCTTT.

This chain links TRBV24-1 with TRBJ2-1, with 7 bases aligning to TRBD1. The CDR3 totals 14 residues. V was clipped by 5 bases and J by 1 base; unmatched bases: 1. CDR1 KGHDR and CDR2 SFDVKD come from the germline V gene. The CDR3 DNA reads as TGTGCCACCAGTGGCAGGGGGTCCTACAATGAGCAGTTCTTC. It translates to CATSGRGSYNEQFF.

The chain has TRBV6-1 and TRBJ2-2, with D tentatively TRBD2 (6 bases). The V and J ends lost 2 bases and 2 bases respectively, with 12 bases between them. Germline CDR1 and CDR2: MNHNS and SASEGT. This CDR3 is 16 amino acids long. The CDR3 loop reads CASSETPEGNTGELFF. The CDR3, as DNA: TGTGCCAGCAGTGAAACCCCGGAGGGTAACACCGGGGAGCTGTTTTTT.

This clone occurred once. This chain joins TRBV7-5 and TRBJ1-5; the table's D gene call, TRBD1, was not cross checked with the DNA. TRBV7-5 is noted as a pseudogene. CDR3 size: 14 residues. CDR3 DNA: TGTGCCAGAAGCCGGGACAGCCCAAATCAGCCCCAGCATTTT. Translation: CARSRDSPNQPQHF.

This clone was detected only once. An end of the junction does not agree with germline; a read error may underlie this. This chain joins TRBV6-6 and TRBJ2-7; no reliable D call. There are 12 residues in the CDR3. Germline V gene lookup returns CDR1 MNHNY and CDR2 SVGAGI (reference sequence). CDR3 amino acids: CATSRDNYEQYF. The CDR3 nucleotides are TGTGCCACCAGTAGAGATAACTACGAGCAGTACTTC.

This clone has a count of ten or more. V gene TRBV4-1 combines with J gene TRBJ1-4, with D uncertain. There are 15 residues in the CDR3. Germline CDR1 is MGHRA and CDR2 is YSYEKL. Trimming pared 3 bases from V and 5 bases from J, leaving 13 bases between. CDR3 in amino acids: CASSHPGAQNEKLFF. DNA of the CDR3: TGCGCCAGCAGCCACCCGGGCGCGCAGAATGAAAAACTGTTTTTT.

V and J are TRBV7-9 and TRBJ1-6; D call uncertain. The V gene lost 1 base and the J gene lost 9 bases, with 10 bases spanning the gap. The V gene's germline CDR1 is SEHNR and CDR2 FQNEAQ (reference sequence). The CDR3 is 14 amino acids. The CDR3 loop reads CASSLGVMGSPLHF. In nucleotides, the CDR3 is TGTGCCAGCAGCTTAGGGGTAATGGGTTCACCCCTCCACTTT.

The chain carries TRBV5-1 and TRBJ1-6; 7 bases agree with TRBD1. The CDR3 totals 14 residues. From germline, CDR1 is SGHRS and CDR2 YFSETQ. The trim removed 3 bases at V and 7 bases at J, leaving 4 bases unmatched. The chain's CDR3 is CASSWGQPNSPLHF. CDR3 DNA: TGCGCCAGCAGCTGGGGACAGCCAAATTCACCCCTCCACTTT. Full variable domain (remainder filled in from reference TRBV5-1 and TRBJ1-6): KAGVTQTPRYLIKTRGQQVTLSCSPISGHRSVSWYQQTPGQGLQFLFEYFSETQRNKGNFPGRFSGRQFSNSRSEMNVSTLELGDSALYLCASSWGQPNSPLHFGNGTRLTVT.

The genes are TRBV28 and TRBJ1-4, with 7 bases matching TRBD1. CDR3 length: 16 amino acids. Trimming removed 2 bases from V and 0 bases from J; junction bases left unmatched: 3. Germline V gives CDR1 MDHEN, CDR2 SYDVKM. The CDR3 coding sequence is TGTGCCAGCAGTTTAATAGGGACAGCAACTAATGAAAAACTGTTTTTT. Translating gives CASSLIGTATNEKLFF. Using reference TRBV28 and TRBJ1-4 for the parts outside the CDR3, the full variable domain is DVKVTQSSRYLVKRTGEKVFLECVQDMDHENMFWYRQDPGLGLRLIYFSYDVKMKEKGDIPEGYSVSREKKERFSLILESASTNQTSMYLCASSLIGTATNEKLFFGSGTQLSVL.